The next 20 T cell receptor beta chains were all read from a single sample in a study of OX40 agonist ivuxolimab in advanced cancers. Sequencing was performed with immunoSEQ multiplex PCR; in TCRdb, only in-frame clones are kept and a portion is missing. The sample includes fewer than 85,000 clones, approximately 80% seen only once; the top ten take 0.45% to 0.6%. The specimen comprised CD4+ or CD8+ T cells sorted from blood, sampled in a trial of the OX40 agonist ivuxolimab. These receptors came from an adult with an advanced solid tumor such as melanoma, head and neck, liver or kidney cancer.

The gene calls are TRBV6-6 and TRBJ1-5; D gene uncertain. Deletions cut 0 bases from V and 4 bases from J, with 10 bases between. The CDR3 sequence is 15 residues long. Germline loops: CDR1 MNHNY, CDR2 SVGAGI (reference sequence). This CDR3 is CASSYSSIGNQPQHF. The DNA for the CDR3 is TGTGCCAGCAGTTACTCGTCCATCGGGAATCAGCCCCAGCATTTT.

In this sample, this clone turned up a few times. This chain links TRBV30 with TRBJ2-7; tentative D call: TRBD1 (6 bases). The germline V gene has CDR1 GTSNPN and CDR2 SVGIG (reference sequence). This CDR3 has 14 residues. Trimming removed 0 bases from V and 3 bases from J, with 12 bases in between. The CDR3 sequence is CAWSVIFRGYEQYF. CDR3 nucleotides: TGTGCCTGGAGTGTAATCTTCAGGGGCTACGAGCAGTACTTC.

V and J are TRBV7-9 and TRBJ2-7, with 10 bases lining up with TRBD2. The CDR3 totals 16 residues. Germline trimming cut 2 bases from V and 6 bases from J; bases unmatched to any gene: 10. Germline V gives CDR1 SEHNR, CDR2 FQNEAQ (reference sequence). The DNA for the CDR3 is TGTGCCAGCAGCTTAATGGCTAGCGGGAGTTGGTCCGAGCAGTACTTC. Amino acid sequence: CASSLMASGSWSEQYF.

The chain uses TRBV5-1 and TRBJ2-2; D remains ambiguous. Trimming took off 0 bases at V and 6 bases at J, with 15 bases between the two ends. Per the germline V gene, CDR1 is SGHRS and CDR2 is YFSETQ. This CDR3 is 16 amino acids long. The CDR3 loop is CASSLASRVESGELFF. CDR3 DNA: TGCGCCAGCAGCTTGGCCTCCCGGGTAGAGTCCGGGGAGCTGTTTTTT.

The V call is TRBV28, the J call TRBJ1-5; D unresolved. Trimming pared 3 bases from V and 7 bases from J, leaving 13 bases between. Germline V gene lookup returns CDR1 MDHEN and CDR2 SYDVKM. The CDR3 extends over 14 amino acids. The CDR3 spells CASSFSGNGQPQHF. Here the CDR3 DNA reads TGTGCCAGCAGTTTTAGCGGGAACGGACAGCCCCAGCATTTT.

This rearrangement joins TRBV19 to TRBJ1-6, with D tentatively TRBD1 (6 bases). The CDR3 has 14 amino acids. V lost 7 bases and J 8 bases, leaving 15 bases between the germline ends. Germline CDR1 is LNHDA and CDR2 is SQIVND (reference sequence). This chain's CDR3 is CASMGGRGDSPLHF. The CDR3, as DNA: TGTGCCAGTATGGGTGGCAGGGGAGATTCACCCCTCCACTTT.

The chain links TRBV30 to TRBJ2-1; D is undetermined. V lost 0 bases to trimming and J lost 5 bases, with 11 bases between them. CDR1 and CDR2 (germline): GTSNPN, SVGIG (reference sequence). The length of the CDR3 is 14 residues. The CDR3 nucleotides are TGTGCCTGGAGTGTAGAGGAGTTCCACAATGAGCAGTTCTTC. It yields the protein CAWSVEEFHNEQFF. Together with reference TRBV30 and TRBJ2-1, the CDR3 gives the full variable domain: SQTIHQWPATLVQPVGSPLSLECTVEGTSNPNLYWYRQAAGRGLQLLFYSVGIGQISSEVPQNLSASRPQDRQFILSSKKLLLSDSGFYLCAWSVEEFHNEQFFGPGTRLTVL.

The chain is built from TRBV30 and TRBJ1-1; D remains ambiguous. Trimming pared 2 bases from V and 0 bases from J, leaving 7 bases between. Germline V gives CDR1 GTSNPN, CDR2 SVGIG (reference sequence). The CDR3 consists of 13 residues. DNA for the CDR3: TGTGCCTGGAGTTTAGGGCTGAACACTGAAGCTTTCTTT. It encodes CAWSLGLNTEAFF.

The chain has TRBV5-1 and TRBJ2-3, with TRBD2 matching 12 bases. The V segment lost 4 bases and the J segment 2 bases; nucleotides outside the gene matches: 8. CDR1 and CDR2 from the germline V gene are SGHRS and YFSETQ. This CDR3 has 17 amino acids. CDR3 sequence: CASSRGLAGSSTDTQYF. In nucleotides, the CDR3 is TGCGCCAGCAGCCGGGGACTAGCGGGCAGTTCCACAGATACGCAGTATTTT.

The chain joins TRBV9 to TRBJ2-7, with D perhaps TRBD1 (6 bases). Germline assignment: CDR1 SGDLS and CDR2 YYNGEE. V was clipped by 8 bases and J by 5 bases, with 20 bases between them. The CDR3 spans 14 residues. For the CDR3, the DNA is TGTGCCAGGGGGTGGGCCCAGGGGCCCCACGAGCAGTACTTC. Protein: CARGWAQGPHEQYF.

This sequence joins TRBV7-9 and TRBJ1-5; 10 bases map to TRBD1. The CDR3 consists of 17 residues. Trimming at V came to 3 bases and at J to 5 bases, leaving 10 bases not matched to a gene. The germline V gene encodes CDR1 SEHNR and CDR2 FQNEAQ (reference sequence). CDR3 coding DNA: TGTGCCAGCAGCTTGGGACAGGGGCCCACGTCAGATCAGCCCCAGCATTTT. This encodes CASSLGQGPTSDQPQHF.

CDR3 protein: CASSLAQLGDADTQYF. Here the CDR3 DNA reads TGTGCCAGCAGCTTGGCCCAGTTGGGAGACGCAGATACGCAGTATTTT. The chain employs TRBV5-4 and TRBJ2-3, with a weak D call TRBD2 (5 bases). CDR1 is SGHNT, CDR2 YYREEE, per germline (reference sequence). V shed 0 bases and J shed 4 bases, with 15 bases lying between them. This CDR3 has 16 amino acids.

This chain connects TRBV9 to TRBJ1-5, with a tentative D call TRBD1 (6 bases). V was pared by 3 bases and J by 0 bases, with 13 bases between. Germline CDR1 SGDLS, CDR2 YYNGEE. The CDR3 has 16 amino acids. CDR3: CASSAGGPFSNQPQHF. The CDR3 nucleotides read TGTGCCAGCAGCGCCGGGGGCCCCTTTAGCAATCAGCCCCAGCATTTT.

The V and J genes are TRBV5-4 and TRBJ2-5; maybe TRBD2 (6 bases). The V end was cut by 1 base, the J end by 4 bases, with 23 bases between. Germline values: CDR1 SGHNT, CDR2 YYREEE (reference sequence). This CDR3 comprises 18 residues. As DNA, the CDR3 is TGTGCCAGCAGCTTGTGTACGAGTTCTGGAGTGGGGGGAGAGACCCAGTACTTC. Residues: CASSLCTSSGVGGETQYF.

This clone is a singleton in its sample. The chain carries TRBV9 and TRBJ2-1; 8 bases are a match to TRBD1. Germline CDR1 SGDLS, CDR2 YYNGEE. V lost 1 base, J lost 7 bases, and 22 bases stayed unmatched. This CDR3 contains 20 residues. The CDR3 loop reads CASSVTLDRGAATQGNEQFF. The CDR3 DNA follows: TGTGCCAGCAGCGTAACCCTTGACAGGGGCGCGGCTACCCAAGGGAATGAGCAGTTCTTC.

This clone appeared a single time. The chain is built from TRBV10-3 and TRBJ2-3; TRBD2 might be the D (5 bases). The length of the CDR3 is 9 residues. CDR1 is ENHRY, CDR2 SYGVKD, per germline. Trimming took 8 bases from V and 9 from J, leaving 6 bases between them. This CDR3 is CAIPGTQYF. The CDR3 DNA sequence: TGTGCCATCCCGGGGACGCAGTATTTT.

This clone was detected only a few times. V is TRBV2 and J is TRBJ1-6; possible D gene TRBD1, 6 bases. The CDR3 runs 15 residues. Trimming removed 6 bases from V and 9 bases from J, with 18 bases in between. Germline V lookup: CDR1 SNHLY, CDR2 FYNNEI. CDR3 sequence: CASSGGRGSVSPLHF. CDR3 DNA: TGTGCCAGCAGCGGCGGGAGGGGGTCCGTTTCACCCCTCCACTTT.

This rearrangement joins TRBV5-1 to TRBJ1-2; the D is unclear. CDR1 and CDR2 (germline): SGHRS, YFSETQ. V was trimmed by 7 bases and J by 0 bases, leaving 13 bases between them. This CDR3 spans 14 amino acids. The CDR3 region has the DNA TGCGCCAGCGCAACAACATCTTCTAACTATGGCTACACCTTC. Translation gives CASATTSSNYGYTF. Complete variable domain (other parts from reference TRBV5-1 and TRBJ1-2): KAGVTQTPRYLIKTRGQQVTLSCSPISGHRSVSWYQQTPGQGLQFLFEYFSETQRNKGNFPGRFSGRQFSNSRSEMNVSTLELGDSALYLCASATTSSNYGYTFGSGTRLTVV.

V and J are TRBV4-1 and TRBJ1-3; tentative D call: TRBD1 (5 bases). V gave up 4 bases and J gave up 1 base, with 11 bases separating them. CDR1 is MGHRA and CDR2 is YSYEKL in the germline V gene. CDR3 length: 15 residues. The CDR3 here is CASSRIHRSGNTIYF. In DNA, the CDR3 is TGCGCCAGCAGCCGAATACACAGGTCTGGAAACACCATATATTTT.

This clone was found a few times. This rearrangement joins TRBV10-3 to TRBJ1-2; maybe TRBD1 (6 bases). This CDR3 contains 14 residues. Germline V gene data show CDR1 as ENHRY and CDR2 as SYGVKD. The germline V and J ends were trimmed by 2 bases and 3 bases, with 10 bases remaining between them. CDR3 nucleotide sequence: TGTGCCATCAGTGAGGGTGGGGGCTACTATGGCTACACCTTC. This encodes CAISEGGGYYGYTF.